This T cell receptor (beta chain) comes out of a study of early T cells in non-severe SARS-CoV-2 infection (dated by TCRdb to about 2021). With respect to the entire study: Bulk RNA from unsorted whole blood was used for TCR sequencing, so alpha and beta chains could not be paired.

Measured from the cysteine to the phenylalanine, the CDR3 is 13 residues long. The read is trimmed to its CDR3 DNA, 39 bases read in frame from base 1. Between the V and J ends, shortened by 6 bases and 4 bases respectively, the junction contains 12 bases. This clonotype was recorded at least ten times. Its antigen target is currently unknown. No much larger clone exists at a distance of one base, and base qualities are not known. Set within a cohort of healthcare workers in London, UK, this nested case-control study involved weekly PCR testing of nasopharyngeal swabs along with blood sampling. Healthcare workers were enrolled in the week of the UK lockdown, from 23 to 31 March 2020, and were followed every week for up to roughly 15 weeks. Library construction relied on 5' RACE. Sequencing took place on a NextSeq 500. The TCR library protocol attached unique molecular identifiers to individual cDNA molecules to correct for sequencing error and PCR bias. Both TCR alpha and beta chains were sequenced, and tight co-correlation was observed between alpha and beta sequence abundances in each sample. The authors' analysis ran thus. Decombinator V4 was used to annotate TCR sequences for V gene, J gene and CDR3. Expanded TCRs were defined as changing significantly between any two time points under a Poisson model with p below 0.0001. TCR abundances were normalised to the total number of TCRs sequenced per sample and were expressed as counts per million. TRAV1-2 paired with TRAJ12, TRAJ20 or TRAJ33 defined MAIT TCRs, while TRAV10 paired with TRAJ18 defined iNKT TCRs. VDJdb, accessed 1 November 2021, was searched for CMV, EBV and SARS-CoV-2 annotated TCRs, with TCRs annotated for multiple antigens excluded. The raw public reads went through TCRdb reprocessing: fastp at Q25, MiXCR clone calling, in-frame beta chains kept. Rows with a matching CDR3 protein are joined into one entry that keeps the most common DNA and genes. Here the V and J calls rest on TCRdb's processing, not on the authors' analysis. The sample table holds over 55,000 distinct CDR3 sequences, of which 7% to 8% were seen once. About 3.2% of the sample lies in the top ten.

Findings and caveats that apply to the study as a whole: VDJdb matching was skewed toward anti-spike CD8 responses, so virus-specific expansions were likely underestimated and private and CD4 specificities were missed.

The chain was built from TRBV12-3 or TRBV12-4 and TRBJ2-5, with TRBD2 perhaps the D gene, on 6 matching bases. The TCR sequence derives from an adult who was a healthcare worker with PCR-confirmed SARS-CoV-2 infection or an uninfected control (not recorded which). The sample was whole blood. For the CDR3, the sequence is CASRTGTGETQYF. The nucleotide sequence reads as follows: TGTGCCAGCAGAACCGGGACTGGAGAGACCCAGTACTTC.